The 21 T cell receptor beta chains below all came from one sample that was sequenced in a study of blood T cell repertoires in COVID-19. TCRdb's table, derived via immunoSEQ multiplex PCR, lists solely in-frame clones and lacks some. Here the sample spans roughly 100,000 clones, approximately 91% being singletons. Sequenced material: peripheral blood. The receptors were sampled from a human donor in a cohort sampled during active COVID-19.

This chain connects TRBV3-1 (or the pseudogene TRBV3-2) to TRBJ2-3, with 8 bases aligning to TRBD1. Trimming took 5 bases from V and 5 from J; bases not matched to a gene: 9. From germline, CDR1 is LGHDT and CDR2 YNNKEL (reference sequence). CDR3 length: 15 residues. The CDR3 region is CASSATGAPLDTQYF. CDR3 DNA sequence: TGTGCCAGCAGCGCGACAGGGGCTCCTCTAGATACGCAGTATTTT.

The rearrangement joins TRBV15 to TRBJ1-2; D uncertain. V was shortened by 0 bases and J by 4 bases, with 9 bases between the two germline ends. The CDR3 is made up of 14 amino acids. In germline, CDR1 is LNHNV, CDR2 YYDKDF (reference sequence). The CDR3 is CATSRDSQSYGYTF. The DNA for the CDR3 is TGTGCCACCAGCAGAGACAGTCAGTCCTATGGCTACACCTTC.

This clone has just one count. The chain has TRBV28 and TRBJ2-7; possibly TRBD2 for D (7 bases). Germline V gene lookup returns CDR1 MDHEN and CDR2 SYDVKM. The CDR3 covers 15 residues. The V gene lost 5 bases and the J gene lost 1 base, with 15 bases spanning the gap. CDR3 loop: CASSQGTKNSYEQYF. CDR3 DNA sequence: TGTGCCAGCAGTCAGGGGACTAAGAATTCCTACGAGCAGTACTTC.

This rearrangement joins TRBV24-1 to TRBJ2-1, with a possible D match to TRBD2 (6 bases). Trimming pared 9 bases from V and 0 bases from J, leaving 14 bases between. There are 15 residues in the CDR3. Germline values: CDR1 KGHDR, CDR2 SFDVKD. DNA of the CDR3: TGTGCCACCGGGCGGGCGGAGGGCTCCTACAATGAGCAGTTCTTC. It codes for CATGRAEGSYNEQFF.

The chain links TRBV5-1 to TRBJ2-1; maybe TRBD2 (6 bases). V was pared by 6 bases and J by 6 bases, with 16 bases between. This CDR3 has 14 amino acids. Germline assignment: CDR1 SGHRS and CDR2 YFSETQ. The CDR3 sequence is CASNGRTSSNEQFF. The CDR3 region has the DNA TGCGCCAGCAACGGCCGAACTAGCAGCAATGAGCAGTTCTTC.

This clone has only a few counts. This rearrangement joins TRBV9 to TRBJ2-1; 11 bases are shared with TRBD2. This CDR3 comprises 13 residues. The junction had 7 bases not matched to a gene; V was cut back by 7 bases and J by 10 bases. From germline, CDR1 is SGDLS and CDR2 YYNGEE. The CDR3 protein is CASAGTSGLEQFF. The CDR3 DNA follows: TGTGCCAGCGCCGGGACTAGCGGCTTGGAGCAGTTCTTC.

The V and J genes are TRBV28 and TRBJ2-7; 8 positions match TRBD2. The CDR3 runs 14 residues. V shed 4 bases and J 5 bases; nucleotides not matched to a gene: 7. Germline assignment: CDR1 MDHEN and CDR2 SYDVKM. The CDR3 is CASSWARGGNEQYF. The DNA for the CDR3 is TGTGCCAGCAGTTGGGCCCGGGGGGGTAACGAGCAGTACTTC.

The chain combines TRBV3-1 (or the pseudogene TRBV3-2) with TRBJ1-1; 7 bases map to TRBD1. Per germline, CDR1 LGHDT and CDR2 YNNKEL (reference sequence). V shed 4 bases and J 5 bases; nucleotides not matched to a gene: 7. The CDR3 covers 14 residues. The DNA for the CDR3 is TGTGCCAGCAGCCGACAGGGTGGTCGGACTGAAGCTTTCTTT. Translating gives CASSRQGGRTEAFF.

This chain links TRBV6-5 with TRBJ2-1; TRBD1 aligns across 10 bases. The V and J ends lost 6 bases and 7 bases, in that order; junction bases with no gene match: 6. CDR3 size: 14 residues. Germline-derived CDR1 and CDR2 are MNHEY and SVGAGI. The CDR3 loop is CASRGGQGRNEQFF. The CDR3 nucleotides read TGTGCCAGCAGAGGGGGACAGGGGAGGAATGAGCAGTTCTTC.

The gene calls are TRBV6-6 and TRBJ2-5; D unresolved. V lost 7 bases, J lost 0 bases, and 9 bases lay in between. Per germline, CDR1 MNHNY and CDR2 SVGAGI (reference sequence). CDR3 length equals 13 residues. CDR3 protein: CASKSPNQETQYF. The CDR3 DNA sequence: TGTGCCAGCAAGAGTCCGAACCAAGAGACCCAGTACTTC.

The chain uses TRBV14 and TRBJ2-7; weak D call: TRBD1 (6 bases). CDR3 length equals 12 residues. V shed 5 bases and J shed 3 bases, with 8 bases lying between them. The germline CDR1 and CDR2 sequences are SGHDN and FVKESK. CDR3 protein: CASSLQGYEQYF. CDR3 bases: TGTGCCAGCAGCTTACAGGGCTACGAGCAGTACTTC.

CDR3 sequence: CATTGGLSYNEQFF. The CDR3 DNA sequence: TGTGCCACCACGGGGGGGCTCTCCTACAATGAGCAGTTCTTC. The J gene is TRBJ2-1, the V gene TRBV6-5, with 8 bases identical to TRBD2. The J segment lost 0 bases and the V segment lost 10 bases, leaving 5 bases of the junction unmatched. The CDR3 is 14 residues long. Germline lookup yields CDR1 MNHEY and CDR2 SVGAGI.

The gene calls are TRBV6-5 and TRBJ1-1; 9 nucleotides match TRBD1. The CDR3 has 13 residues. Germline V gene lookup returns CDR1 MNHEY and CDR2 SVGAGI. The J segment lost 6 bases and the V segment lost 5 bases, leaving 4 bases of the junction unmatched. The CDR3 region is CASSLTGGSEAFF. Written as DNA, the CDR3 is TGTGCCAGCAGTCTTACAGGGGGCTCTGAAGCTTTCTTT.

The genes are TRBV27 and TRBJ2-7; 11 nucleotides match TRBD1. The germline CDR1 and CDR2 sequences are MNHEY and SMNVEV (reference sequence). This CDR3 is 14 amino acids long. The V and J ends lost 6 bases and 4 bases, in that order; junction bases with no gene match: 5. The CDR3: CASSRGQGAYEQYF. The CDR3 DNA sequence: TGTGCCAGCAGCCGTGGACAGGGGGCATACGAGCAGTACTTC.

The chain employs TRBV7-9 and TRBJ1-1; no definite D call. Germline CDR1 is SEHNR and CDR2 is FQNEAQ (reference sequence). V lost 1 base, J lost 3 bases, and 9 bases lay in between. The CDR3 loop spans 14 amino acids. The DNA for the CDR3 is TGTGCCAGCAGCTTAGATCCTCGGGACACTGAAGCTTTCTTT. This sequence encodes CASSLDPRDTEAFF.

V and J are TRBV5-8 and TRBJ2-3, with a tentative D call TRBD1 (6 bases). The CDR3 has 15 amino acids. CDR1 is SGHTS and CDR2 is YDEGEE in the germline V gene. The germline V and J ends were trimmed by 4 bases and 5 bases, with 17 bases remaining between them. In DNA, the CDR3 is TGTGCCAGCAGCCAAGGGACACTCAGTCAAGATACGCAGTATTTT. This sequence encodes CASSQGTLSQDTQYF.

In nucleotides, the CDR3 is TGCGCCAGCAGCCCAGACGGACAAAACGCTTTCTTT. Its protein is CASSPDGQNAFF. The gene calls are TRBV5-1 and TRBJ1-1; weak D call: TRBD1 (5 bases). The CDR3 totals 12 residues. The germline V gene has CDR1 SGHRS and CDR2 YFSETQ. V was clipped by 4 bases and J by 11 bases, with 15 bases between them.

This chain uses TRBV24-1 with TRBJ2-3, with a tentative D call TRBD2 (5 bases). CDR3 length equals 17 residues. Trimming removed 1 base at V and 11 bases at J, with 24 bases between. Per the germline V gene, CDR1 is KGHDR and CDR2 is SFDVKD. The DNA for the CDR3 is TGTGCCACCAGTGATTTTGGCGGCAGGAGACAATCCGGGAAGCAGTATTTT. Translated, it gives CATSDFGGRRQSGKQYF.

The J gene is TRBJ2-6, the V gene TRBV10-3; D perhaps matches TRBD1 (6 bases). CDR3 length equals 17 residues. Germline V CDR1 and CDR2: ENHRY, SYGVKD. V was pared by 6 bases and J by 4 bases, with 19 bases between. CDR3 bases: TGTGCCATCAGCCCGACCCAACAGGGCAAAGGGGCCAACGTCCTGACTTTC. This gives the protein CAISPTQQGKGANVLTF.

V and J are TRBV5-4 and TRBJ2-3; TRBD2 matches at 9 bases. V was clipped by 4 bases and J by 4 bases; unmatched bases: 4. There are 14 residues in the CDR3. Germline CDR1 SGHNT, CDR2 YYREEE (reference sequence). For the CDR3, the DNA is TGTGCCAGCAGCCCAGCGGGGGGCCCAGATACGCAGTATTTT. As protein: CASSPAGGPDTQYF.

This chain links TRBV29-1 with TRBJ1-2; TRBD1 might be the D (5 bases). Germline CDR1 reads SQVTM; CDR2 reads ANQGSEA. V lost 1 base and J lost 3, with 9 bases in between. The CDR3 runs to 13 residues. The CDR3 protein is CSVEGGEDYGYTF. DNA of the CDR3: TGCAGCGTTGAAGGAGGGGAGGACTATGGCTACACCTTC.